This TCR beta chain was recovered during a study of blood T cell repertoires in COVID-19. Study in general: Researchers got acute and convalescent COVID-19 samples from the United States, Italy and Spain. In each case, the material was cDNA or gDNA derived from T cells, B-cell-depleted T cells, or PBMCs.

Per the original methods: Amplification with reference gene primers provided the estimates of nucleated cell counts. TCRdb's table, derived via immunoSEQ multiplex PCR, lists solely in-frame clones and lacks some. D and trimming come from the DNA, and the V and J calls and clone size come from that table. The repertoire includes about 140,000 clones, around nine tenths of them detected once, and 5% sits in the top ten. The CDR3 has 16 amino acids. The ends lost 0 bases at V and 4 bases at J; junction bases unmatched: 6. In germline, CDR1 is LGHDT, CDR2 YNNKEL (reference sequence). The sequenced sample consisted of peripheral blood. V usage is TRBV3-1 (or the pseudogene TRBV3-2) and J usage is TRBJ2-3, with 8 nucleotides matching TRBD2. The TCR comes from a human donor in a cohort sampled during active COVID-19. The DNA for the CDR3 is TGTGCCAGCAGCCAAGAGCGGGGGGCCGTGGCAGATACGCAGTATTTT. Translation: CASSQERGAVADTQYF.